This T cell receptor beta chain was recorded in a study of blood T cell repertoires in COVID-19. Trimming cost V 3 bases and J 3 bases; bases outside gene matches: 11. Germline V CDR1 and CDR2: SGHDN, FVKESK. The CDR3 length is 16 residues. TCRdb's table, derived via immunoSEQ multiplex PCR, lists solely in-frame clones and lacks some. The sample includes 150,000 to 200,000 clones, about 86% of them seen just once. This sequence joins TRBV14 and TRBJ2-7; 7 bases line up with TRBD2. The sequence was obtained from a man between 60 and 75 years old with acute or convalescent COVID-19. Input material: peripheral blood. CDR3: CASSQRVGGSIYEQYF. The DNA of the CDR3 is TGTGCCAGCAGCCAGAGGGTAGGCGGGAGCATCTACGAGCAGTACTTC.